This T cell receptor (beta chain) was profiled in a study of blood T cells in healthy people across ages. Trimming removed 2 bases at V and 10 bases at J, with 23 bases between. The germline V gene encodes CDR1 SQVTM and CDR2 ANQGSEA. CDR3 length: 15 residues. Sample-barcoded 5' priming and a J-beta primer mix drove a second PCR of 7 to 11 cycles. MiXCR, run by TCRdb on the 5' RACE reads, gives a single entry per CDR3 protein. The sample has about 930,000 distinct CDR3 sequences, just under 30% seen once; the top ten hold 9.5% to 13%. In its sample, this clonotype was seen a few times. These data were also filed under a second study, of T cells of mothers and their children. Turning to that study: RNA extracted was entirely used for cDNA synthesis, approximately 1.5 ug per 15 ul.

Sequenced: blood. The rearrangement links TRBV29-1 to TRBJ1-1, with D possibly matching TRBD1 (5 bases). This TCR was sampled from a woman aged 40 to 55 in good health. CDR3 in DNA: TGCAGCGTTGAAATTGTGGCTGGGACTCACGGGTTAGCTTTCTTT. The encoded protein is CSVEIVAGTHGLAFF. The full variable domain, its missing parts supplied by reference TRBV29-1 and TRBJ1-1, is SAVISQKPSRDICQRGTSLTIQCQVDSQVTMMFWYRQQPGQSLTLIATANQGSEATYESGFVIDKFPISRPNLTFSTLTVSNMSPEDSSIYLCSVEIVAGTHGLAFFGQGTRLTVV.